Sequencing of this TCR beta chain was carried out in a study of cytomegalovirus exposure and HLA in healthy donors. The study ran its PCR with 60 Vbeta and 13 Jbeta primers. Profiling relied on immunoSEQ multiplex PCR, and the TCRdb table lists in-frame clones only, not all of them. Of 150,000 to 200,000 clones listed, 82% are singletons. About this clone itself: Its antigen remains unknown.

Study-level results: Common viral pathogens (according to a later analysis) appeared linked to several of the most significant clusters. In a later analysis, V- and J-gene trimming of beta chains associated with a DCLRE1C missense variant, replicated independently.

V lost 2 bases to trimming and J lost 6 bases, with 12 bases between them. The germline gives CDR1 SGHTA, CDR2 FQGNSA. The length of the CDR3 is 14 residues. Sequenced material: PBMCs. This TCR derives from a girl aged 10 to 17 in good health and CMV-seropositive. The genes are TRBV7-2 and TRBJ2-3; D is unresolved. CDR3 loop: CASSLTRVRDTQYF. The CDR3 DNA reads as TGTGCCAGCAGCTTAACTCGAGTCCGGGATACGCAGTATTTT.